The present T cell receptor (beta chain) was sequenced within a study of T cell responses to AZD1222 COVID-19 vaccine. Across the whole study: Analysis merged second doses at about 4 or about 12 weeks.

The study, taken as a whole, reports: Donor demographics were predominantly white British with a female majority; clonal diversity may be underestimated. Repertoire samples came only from after the peak T cell response. CD4 TCRs associated with vaccination spanned spike, dominating at 160-218 and 743-854.

On this clone itself: Its antigen is unknown.

Method: immunoSEQ multiplex PCR; TCRdb's copy keeps in-frame clones and lacks some. The table includes more than 95,000 clones, 70% to 90% detected once. Germline values: CDR1 SGHRS, CDR2 YFSETQ. The CDR3 is 14 residues long. The ends were cut back, 1 base at V and 4 bases at J, with 11 bases in the middle. Sequencing was performed on peripheral blood, taken on day 0 of AZD1222 vaccination. This TCR came from an adult in good health. This chain links TRBV5-1 with TRBJ1-2; D call uncertain. CDR3: CASSLSGILYGYTF. In DNA form, the CDR3 reads TGCGCCAGCAGCTTGTCTGGGATCCTCTATGGCTACACCTTC. Together with reference TRBV5-1 and TRBJ1-2, the CDR3 gives the full variable domain: KAGVTQTPRYLIKTRGQQVTLSCSPISGHRSVSWYQQTPGQGLQFLFEYFSETQRNKGNFPGRFSGRQFSNSRSEMNVSTLELGDSALYLCASSLSGILYGYTFGSGTRLTVV.